This T cell receptor beta chain originates from a study of post-analysis software for immune sequencing data. The germline gives CDR1 SEHNR, CDR2 FQNEAQ (reference sequence). The CDR3 consists of 15 residues. V lost 7 bases and J lost 2, with 17 bases in between. Carried by the TCR beta cDNA libraries were unique molecular identifiers. TCRdb called the PCR reads again in MiXCR, with one record for every CDR3 protein. Among hundreds of thousands of distinct CDR3 sequences listed, approximately 30% were seen once. Study-wide points: Roughly 5 TRBV segments occurring more often in patients than controls included TRBV5-6, TRBV5-1 and TRBV20-1.

To note about this clonotype: No antigen is known for it.

This TCR came from a girl between 10 and 17 years old with multiple sclerosis. The sequenced material came from blood. The chain carries TRBV7-9 and TRBJ2-5; D gene unclear. As DNA, the CDR3 is TGTGCCAGCAACTCTGCTAATAAAGAACAAGAGACCCAGTACTTC. This sequence encodes CASNSANKEQETQYF.